What follows are 23 T cell receptor beta chains derived from one specimen sequenced in a study of blood T cells in healthy people across ages. The second PCR ran about 6 to 12 cycles with a sample-barcoded 5' primer and J-beta primers. One entry per CDR3 protein results from TCRdb running MiXCR on the 5' RACE reads. The sample holds hundreds of thousands of distinct CDR3 sequences, 22% seen once. The sequencing input was blood. The receptors stem from a man between 65 and 85 years old in good health.

This clonotype has ten or more counts. The V call is TRBV29-1, the J call TRBJ1-2, with 7 bases fitting TRBD1. This CDR3 is 13 amino acids long. In germline, CDR1 is SQVTM, CDR2 ANQGSEA. V gave up 3 bases and J gave up 4 bases; unmatched junction bases: 5. The CDR3 DNA follows: TGCAGCGTTGAGAAGGGACAGTCCTATGGCTACACCTTC. This translates into CSVEKGQSYGYTF.

Only a few counts were recorded for this clonotype. The chain is built from TRBV5-6 and TRBJ2-7; weak D call: TRBD2 (5 bases). Germline assignment: CDR1 SGHDT and CDR2 YYEEEE. This CDR3 contains 15 residues. The V gene lost 2 bases and the J gene lost 1 base, with 13 bases spanning the gap. The DNA of the CDR3 is TGTGCCAGCAGCTTTGCGGGTCCCCGTTCCTACGAGCAGTACGTC. Amino acid sequence: CASSFAGPRSYEQYV.

This clonotype was found a few times. This chain joins TRBV12-3 or TRBV12-4 and TRBJ1-5; D is uncertain. The CDR3 is made up of 15 amino acids. Trimming left V 3 bases short and J 3 bases short, with 12 bases between. The CDR3: CASSFSRRPNQPQHF. The DNA of the CDR3 is TGTGCCAGCAGTTTTTCGCGGCGGCCCAATCAGCCCCAGCATTTT.

About this clonotype: A read error may produce the germline difference seen at one junction end. J is TRBJ2-5 and V is TRBV20-1; D not certain. The CDR3 is made up of 10 amino acids. Per germline, CDR1 DFQATT and CDR2 SNEGSKA (reference sequence). The CDR3 DNA sequence: TGTAGTGCTAGGATAGAGACCCAGTACTTC. It yields the protein CSARIETQYF.

The V and J genes are TRBV6-1 and TRBJ2-4, with D perhaps TRBD1 (6 bases). Germline CDR1 is MNHNS and CDR2 is SASEGT. The CDR3 spans 14 residues. Trimming took off 5 bases at V and 5 bases at J, with 13 bases between the two ends. CDR3 region: CASSPPRTENIQYF. The CDR3 region has the DNA TGTGCCAGCAGTCCTCCGCGGACAGAAAACATTCAGTACTTC.

This sequence joins TRBV6-5 and TRBJ1-3, with 9 bases that match TRBD1. J was trimmed by 8 bases and V by 5 bases; bases with no gene match: 10. CDR3 length equals 15 residues. In germline, CDR1 is MNHEY, CDR2 SVGAGI. The CDR3 sequence: CASSRTGAVADTIYF. Written as DNA, the CDR3 is TGTGCCAGCAGTAGGACAGGGGCGGTTGCGGACACCATATATTTT.

The J gene is TRBJ2-7, the V gene TRBV5-5; D is uncertain. The V gene's germline CDR1 is SGHKS and CDR2 YYEKEE (reference sequence). This CDR3 is 14 amino acids long. With 4 bases removed from V and 3 bases from J, the gap between germline ends came to 14 bases. The CDR3 region has the DNA TGTGCCAGCAGCACCTCGGAACGGTTCTACGAGCAGTACGTC. Its translation is CASSTSERFYEQYV.

Written as DNA, the CDR3 is TGTGCCAGCTTTGTCCTAGCGGTAACAGATACGCAGTATTTT. Translated, it gives CASFVLAVTDTQYF. The chain recombines TRBV7-9 with TRBJ2-3; 7 bases align to TRBD2. This CDR3 comprises 14 residues. The germline V gene encodes CDR1 SEHNR and CDR2 FQNEAQ (reference sequence). The ends lost 8 bases at V and 3 bases at J; junction bases unmatched: 8.

The CDR3 spells CASSARTGTGFTGELFF. As DNA, the CDR3 is TGTGCCAGCAGCGCTCGAACCGGGACAGGCTTCACCGGGGAGCTGTTTTTT. The rearrangement joins TRBV7-2 to TRBJ2-2, with 8 nucleotides matching TRBD1. The CDR3 is made up of 17 amino acids. Unmatched junction bases numbered 12, after V lost 5 bases and J lost 4 bases. Germline CDR1 is SGHTA and CDR2 is FQGNSA.

This clonotype was seen a handful of times. The V and J genes are TRBV5-6 and TRBJ2-4; 7 bases are shared with TRBD1. Per the germline V gene, CDR1 is SGHDT and CDR2 is YYEEEE. V trimming: 0 bases; J trimming: 3 bases; junction bases outside the gene matches: 6. This CDR3 is built from 16 residues. The CDR3 sequence: CASSLAGGYGKNIQYF. CDR3 in DNA: TGTGCCAGCAGCTTGGCAGGGGGTTACGGCAAAAACATTCAGTACTTC.

This clonotype was seen a few times. This chain links TRBV20-1 with TRBJ1-5, with D possibly being TRBD1 (5 bases). The CDR3 covers 13 residues. CDR1 is DFQATT, CDR2 SNEGSKA, per germline (reference sequence). The germline V and J ends were trimmed by 2 bases and 5 bases, with 10 bases remaining between them. This chain's CDR3 is CSARTGVHQPQHF. CDR3 coding DNA: TGCAGTGCTAGAACGGGGGTGCATCAGCCCCAGCATTTT.

V gene TRBV30 combines with J gene TRBJ2-5, with TRBD2 as a possible D gene (5 bases). Germline lookup yields CDR1 GTSNPN and CDR2 SVGIG (reference sequence). Trimming left V 2 bases short and J 2 bases short, with 15 bases between. The CDR3 loop spans 15 amino acids. The CDR3 reads CAWSPRGNLQETQYF. The CDR3 DNA is TGTGCCTGGAGTCCCCGGGGTAACTTACAAGAGACCCAGTACTTC.

This clonotype was picked up a small number of times. The chain combines TRBV7-2 with TRBJ1-4; 7 bases fit TRBD1. J was trimmed by 6 bases and V by 5 bases; bases with no gene match: 9. The length of the CDR3 is 15 residues. Germline CDR1 reads SGHTA; CDR2 reads FQGNSA. The CDR3, as DNA: TGTGCCAGCAGCAATAGCAGGGGGGGGTATGAAAAACTGTTTTTT. This encodes CASSNSRGGYEKLFF.

The V and J genes are TRBV11-2 and TRBJ2-2; the D call may be TRBD1 or TRBD2 (6 bases each). Germline V gene sequence: CDR1 SGHAT, CDR2 FQNNGV. The CDR3 spans 17 residues. V lost 1 base and J lost 0, with 12 bases in between. Written as DNA, the CDR3 is TGTGCCAGCAGCTTAGGGGGGGCATTGGCGAACACCGGGGAGCTGTTTTTT. Its translation is CASSLGGALANTGELFF.

This clonotype was picked up a small number of times. This may be a read error: a much more frequent sequence differs by one nucleotide. The genes are TRBV18 and TRBJ2-1, with D possibly being TRBD1 (6 bases). CDR3 length: 14 amino acids. Germline loops: CDR1 KGHSH, CDR2 LQKENI. V dropped 6 bases and J dropped 5 bases, with 14 bases sitting between them. The CDR3 DNA reads as TGTGCCAGCTCCCTGCGACAGGACGACAATGAGCAGTTCTTC. Its translation: CASSLRQDDNEQFF.

The chain uses TRBV20-1 and TRBJ1-5; D not certain. With 1 base removed from V and 2 bases from J, the gap between germline ends came to 6 bases. The CDR3 sequence is 13 residues long. Germline V CDR1 and CDR2: DFQATT, SNEGSKA (reference sequence). CDR3 loop: CSARVPGNQPQHF. The CDR3 DNA reads as TGCAGTGCTAGAGTTCCGGGCAATCAGCCCCAGCATTTT.

This clonotype was seen ten or more times. The V call is TRBV7-2, the J call TRBJ1-4, with D possibly being TRBD1 (5 bases). This CDR3 has 15 residues. Germline V gene sequence: CDR1 SGHTA, CDR2 FQGNSA. V was clipped by 5 bases and J by 8 bases, with 18 bases between them. CDR3 nucleotide sequence: TGTGCCAGCAGCCGCCAACGGGGCCAGGCCGAAAAACTGTTTTTT. It codes for CASSRQRGQAEKLFF.

The chain recombines TRBV2 with TRBJ2-5; 7 bases are shared with TRBD1. The CDR3 spans 15 residues. The germline gives CDR1 SNHLY, CDR2 FYNNEI. Trimming took 7 bases from V and 2 from J; bases not matched to a gene: 10. The CDR3 region is CASTQRGLGQETQYF. For the CDR3, the DNA is TGTGCCAGCACCCAAAGGGGGCTCGGGCAAGAGACCCAGTACTTC.

In its sample, this clonotype was seen a few times. The chain links TRBV11-3 to TRBJ2-4; D ambiguous. The CDR3 sequence is 17 residues long. V shed 0 bases and J shed 4 bases, with 16 bases lying between them. From germline, CDR1 is SGHNT and CDR2 YENEEA. The DNA of the CDR3 is TGTGCCAGCAGCTTAGATTCCGGACCGCTCGGAAAAAACATTCAGTACTTC. Translation: CASSLDSGPLGKNIQYF.

This clonotype was seen a handful of times. The chain couples TRBV5-6 to TRBJ1-5, with D possibly TRBD1 on 6 matching bases. V was cut by 5 bases and J by 7 bases, with 16 bases left in between. Germline V CDR1 and CDR2: SGHDT, YYEEEE. CDR3 length: 14 amino acids. The CDR3 region has the DNA TGTGCCAGCAGTACGGCTACAGGGTACCAGCCCCAGCATTTT. Protein product: CASSTATGYQPQHF.

This clonotype was seen more than once but under ten times. The genes are TRBV20-1 and TRBJ1-5; 7 nucleotides match TRBD1. The germline gives CDR1 DFQATT, CDR2 SNEGSKA (reference sequence). After removal of 2 bases from V and 6 bases from J, the junction contained 10 bases not matched to a gene. CDR3 length: 15 residues. The DNA for the CDR3 is TGCAGTGCTAGACCGGGGGAAGGGGGCAGTCAGCCCCAGCATTTT. Its protein is CSARPGEGGSQPQHF.

V usage is TRBV6-5 and J usage is TRBJ1-2; the D is unclear. Trimming stripped 2 bases from V and 3 bases from J, with 7 bases between. The CDR3 sequence is 13 residues long. CDR1 is MNHEY, CDR2 SVGAGI, per germline. CDR3 DNA: TGTGCCAGCAGTTACGGCACCTACTATGGCTACACCTTC. It encodes CASSYGTYYGYTF.

This chain connects TRBV20-1 to TRBJ2-7; the match to TRBD1 covers 8 bases. J gave up 3 bases and V 5 bases, and 3 bases lay outside the gene matches. Per the germline V gene, CDR1 is DFQATT and CDR2 is SNEGSKA (reference sequence). The CDR3 has 12 amino acids. CDR3 loop: CSAPDRVYEQYF. The CDR3 DNA follows: TGCAGTGCTCCGGACAGGGTCTACGAGCAGTACTTC.